This TCR beta chain was captured by sequencing in a study of T cells expressing NK-cell markers (dated by TCRdb to the early 2020s). With respect to the entire study: Three sorted T-cell subsets (CD3+CD56+NKG2C+, CD3+CD56+NKG2C- and CD3+CD56-NKG2C+) from seven to nine donors had their TCR beta-chain repertoires profiled. The libraries were sequenced on Illumina HiSeq 2000/2500, MiSeq or NextSeq, producing 2 x 150 bp reads. All eight donors whose samples were sequenced were randomly selected healthy volunteers, three of them men and five women. Of the eight sequenced donors, seven were found to be HCMV-seropositive and one was found to be HCMV-seronegative. Points the paper makes about the study in general: Whether the expanded NKG2C-expressing T cell clones were specific for HCMV antigens was left unclear. Those dominant clonotypes were again the most abundant among CD3+CD56-NKG2C+ cells in four donors, at about 25-60.1%. In six donors, the dominant CD3+CD56+NKG2C+ clonotypes were among the top 10 CD8+ clonotypes and accounted for about 1.0-7.0% of CD8+ T cells.

The germline V gene gives CDR1 as KGHSH and CDR2 as LQKENI. The CDR3, from cysteine to phenylalanine, totals 15 residues. No DNA sequence was recorded. In regard to this clonotype: The antigen it recognizes is unknown.

Sequencing instrument: Illumina HiSeq 2000. 5'RACE template switching, by which a universal primer site and unique molecular identifiers were added, was used to make TCR beta cDNA libraries. cDNA synthesis was primed from the TCR beta constant segment, followed by two successive PCR amplification steps. The original pipeline was this. MIGEC was used to demultiplex reads and group reads by UMI, and MiTCR was used to assemble and quantify clonotypes. Only TCR cDNA sequences supported by at least two reads were kept to exclude erroneous sequences. The tcR package was used for downstream repertoire analysis, and clonotypes were matched across fractions by CDR3 nucleotide sequence plus V segment. VDJmatch was used to annotate antigen specificity against VDJdb, with one amino acid substitution allowed in CDR3. The reads went through TCRdb reprocessing, and each CDR3 protein sequence gets one entry with no DNA. These V and J calls originate from TCRdb's pipeline instead of the authors' own analysis. The table kept for this sample lists approximately 150,000 distinct CDR3 sequences. The top ten hold roughly 12% of the sample.

HCMV serostatus was determined by detecting HCMV-specific IgG in serum with a commercial ELISA kit. Peripheral blood mononuclear cells were isolated from blood by Ficoll density gradient centrifugation. Recombination joined TRBV18 with TRBJ2-4; the TCRdb D gene call, TRBD1, has no DNA to confirm it. Sequencing was performed on blood T cells: a sorted CD56 or NKG2C T cell subset, CD4+ or CD8+ T cells, or bulk PBMC T cells (not recorded which). This clonotype originated in a man younger than 35 in good health. Donor details come from another sample of the same person, matched by shared clones. The CDR3 protein sequence reads: CASSPPWTPGDIQYF.